Following are 21 T cell receptor beta chains from one sample sequenced in a study of T cell repertoires in cytomegalovirus infection. These receptors are not linked to any known antigen. TCRdb reanalysed the reads using MiXCR and keeps one entry per CDR3 protein. The profile covers approximately 300,000 distinct CDR3 sequences, with about 27% appearing a single time and roughly 20% taken by the ten largest. This specimen consisted of cultured PBMCs, obtained from culture after CMV antigen stimulation. The receptors derive from a human donor in good health (CMV status not recorded). Some clones in this sample may be carry-over from other donors' samples.

CDR3 nucleotide sequence: TGTGCCAGCAGTTTCCGGACTAAATTCGAGCAGTACTTC. Encoded protein: CASSFRTKFEQYF. The rearrangement joins TRBV27 to TRBJ2-7; D perhaps matches TRBD2 (6 bases). The CDR3 totals 13 residues. Germline V lookup: CDR1 MNHEY, CDR2 SMNVEV (reference sequence). V shed 3 bases and J shed 6 bases, with 12 bases lying between them.

The CDR3 loop is CASSFRGSYEQYF. The CDR3 region has the DNA TGTGCCAGCAGTTTTAGGGGCTCCTACGAGCAGTACTTC. V gene TRBV27 combines with J gene TRBJ2-7; D possibly corresponds to TRBD1 (5 bases). CDR1 and CDR2 (germline): MNHEY, SMNVEV (reference sequence). The CDR3 contains 13 residues. Trimming left V 3 bases short and J 0 bases short, with 6 bases between.

This clonotype was counted only a few times. The V and J genes are TRBV18 and TRBJ2-3; TRBD2 aligns across 7 bases. With V trimmed by 3 bases and J by 2 bases, 11 bases remained unmatched. The germline CDR1 and CDR2 sequences are KGHSH and LQKENI. The CDR3 covers 17 residues. As DNA, the CDR3 is TGTGCCAGCTCACCCAGTATGGCGGGAGTGGACACAGATACGCAGTATTTT. Amino acid sequence: CASSPSMAGVDTDTQYF.

The chain is built from TRBV3-1 and TRBJ1-1; D possibly corresponds to TRBD1 (6 bases). The CDR3 length is 18 residues. Germline V CDR1 and CDR2: LGHDT, YNNKEL (reference sequence). V gave up 1 base and J gave up 1 base, with 19 bases separating them. The CDR3 spells CASSQARSMGASNTEAFF. Here the CDR3 DNA reads TGTGCCAGCAGCCAAGCACGGTCGATGGGGGCGTCGAACACTGAAGCTTTCTTT. The variable domain in full, completed from reference TRBV3-1 and TRBJ1-1, reads DTAVSQTPKYLVTQMGNDKSIKCEQNLGHDTMYWYKQDSKKFLKIMFSYNNKELIINETVPNRFSPKSPDKAHLNLHINSLELGDSAVYFCASSQARSMGASNTEAFFGQGTRLTVV.

The chain links TRBV2 to TRBJ2-7; possibly TRBD1 for D (5 bases). This CDR3 contains 14 residues. Trimming shortened V by 6 bases and J by 6 bases, and 18 bases separated the two germline ends. Looked up from germline, CDR1 is SNHLY and CDR2 is FYNNEI. The CDR3 sequence: CASRVTINRSEQYF. The CDR3 DNA sequence: TGTGCCAGCAGGGTTACCATCAACAGGTCCGAGCAGTACTTC.

The table lists this clonotype with a count of one. V usage is TRBV7-6 and J usage is TRBJ2-3, with unresolved D. Per germline, CDR1 SGHVS and CDR2 FNYEAQ. Trimming removed 5 bases from V and 2 bases from J, with 11 bases in between. The CDR3 length is 14 residues. The CDR3 DNA follows: TGTGCCAGCAGCCCTGCCGGAACCACAGATACGCAGTATTTT. Amino acid sequence: CASSPAGTTDTQYF.

The chain combines TRBV12-3 or TRBV12-4 with TRBJ1-1; the D is unclear. V shed 6 bases and J shed 1 base, with 15 bases lying between them. This CDR3 comprises 15 residues. In nucleotides, the CDR3 is TGTGCCAGCAGCTTATTCAGGATACGGAACACTGAAGCTTTCTTT. Translation gives CASSLFRIRNTEAFF.

This clonotype was counted ten times or more. V gene TRBV12-3 or TRBV12-4 combines with J gene TRBJ1-4; D is unresolved. Trimming cost V 6 bases and J 0 bases, with 11 bases left between them. The CDR3 is 15 amino acids. CDR3 nucleotides: TGTGCCAGCAGGCGCGAAACGGCAACTAATGAAAAACTGTTTTTT. It encodes CASRRETATNEKLFF.

This clonotype was seen a handful of times. The chain recombines TRBV27 with TRBJ2-5; 9 bases agree with TRBD1. Germline CDR1 and CDR2: MNHEY and SMNVEV (reference sequence). The CDR3 spans 17 residues. Losses at the gene ends were 2 bases for V and 1 base for J; bases not matched to a gene: 8. This CDR3 is CASSLISTGGSQETQYF. Written as DNA, the CDR3 is TGTGCCAGCAGTTTAATTTCGACAGGGGGTAGCCAAGAGACCCAGTACTTC.

This clonotype came up a few times. V is TRBV4-1 and J is TRBJ2-3; the D is unclear. Germline assignment: CDR1 MGHRA and CDR2 YSYEKL. The CDR3 runs to 18 residues. Deletions cut 1 base from V and 0 bases from J, with 17 bases between. CDR3 bases: TGCGCCAGCAGCCAAGCCCAGATACTCTCCCTAAGCACAGATACGCAGTATTTT. Protein sequence: CASSQAQILSLSTDTQYF.

CDR3 loop: CASSYSGRGDEQYF. The CDR3, as DNA: TGTGCCAGCAGTTACTCGGGTCGGGGAGACGAGCAGTACTTC. This sequence joins TRBV6-5 and TRBJ2-7; perhaps TRBD2 as D (5 bases). Trimming pared 0 bases from V and 5 bases from J, leaving 11 bases between. Looked up from germline, CDR1 is MNHEY and CDR2 is SVGAGI. The length of the CDR3 is 14 residues.

This clonotype has a handful of counts. The genes are TRBV28 and TRBJ1-5, with a tentative D call TRBD1 (5 bases). Trimming shortened V by 5 bases and J by 5 bases, and 16 bases separated the two germline ends. This CDR3 is built from 15 residues. From germline, CDR1 is MDHEN and CDR2 SYDVKM. CDR3 sequence: CASSPEQASYQPQHF. The DNA of the CDR3 is TGTGCCAGCAGTCCCGAACAGGCTAGTTATCAGCCCCAGCATTTT.

This rearrangement joins TRBV20-1 to TRBJ1-6; D may be TRBD1 (6 bases). The CDR3 has 15 residues. Germline values: CDR1 DFQATT, CDR2 SNEGSKA (reference sequence). The ends were cut back, 4 bases at V and 7 bases at J, with 17 bases in the middle. In nucleotides, the CDR3 is TGCAGTGCTACAGTCCTCTCTGGGGGCAATTCACCCCTCCACTTT. Translated: CSATVLSGGNSPLHF.

The chain has TRBV6-6 and TRBJ1-5, with no clear D. The germline CDR1 and CDR2 sequences are MNHNY and SVGAGI (reference sequence). The CDR3 has 14 residues. V was clipped by 6 bases and J by 0 bases, with 9 bases between them. Here the CDR3 reads CASSPAGSNQPQHF. The DNA of the CDR3 is TGTGCCAGCAGCCCCGCGGGTAGCAATCAGCCCCAGCATTTT.

This clonotype appeared a few times. The chain couples TRBV19 to TRBJ1-3, with D possibly being TRBD1 (5 bases). V was trimmed by 5 bases and J by 0 bases, leaving 11 bases between them. CDR3 length: 15 amino acids. Germline CDR1 and CDR2: LNHDA and SQIVND (reference sequence). The CDR3: CASSYRDGSGNTIYF. In DNA, the CDR3 is TGTGCCAGTAGTTATCGGGACGGCTCTGGAAACACCATATATTTT.

This clonotype has a count of ten or more. The genes are TRBV7-6 and TRBJ2-6, with D unclear. The CDR3 length is 16 residues. Looked up from germline, CDR1 is SGHVS and CDR2 is FNYEAQ. V lost 5 bases and J 0 bases, leaving 11 bases between the germline ends. CDR3 protein: CASSPRRVSGANVLTF. CDR3 sequence (DNA): TGTGCCAGCAGCCCGAGACGGGTCTCTGGGGCCAACGTCCTGACTTTC.

This clonotype appeared a few times. The chain carries TRBV27 and TRBJ2-6; D remains unclear. Germline assignment: CDR1 MNHEY and CDR2 SMNVEV (reference sequence). The germline V and J ends were trimmed by 2 bases and 0 bases, with 5 bases remaining between them. This CDR3 spans 15 amino acids. The CDR3 sequence: CASSLGRSGANVLTF. The CDR3 region has the DNA TGTGCCAGCAGTTTAGGCCGCTCTGGGGCCAACGTCCTGACTTTC.

This rearrangement joins TRBV12-3 or TRBV12-4 to TRBJ1-4; tentatively, D is TRBD1 (6 bases). The CDR3 has 16 amino acids. The V gene lost 6 bases and the J gene lost 5 bases, with 19 bases spanning the gap. The CDR3 nucleotides read TGTGCCAGCAGCAAGGGACACCGGAACATAAATGAAAAACTGTTTTTT. Translated: CASSKGHRNINEKLFF.

This clonotype appeared a few times. A junction end diverges from the germline sequence, so it may reflect a read error. The chain is built from TRBV19 and TRBJ1-1; D not resolved. CDR3 length: 12 amino acids. Germline lookup yields CDR1 LNHDA and CDR2 SQIVND (reference sequence). CDR3 sequence reads: CASRRQNSEAFF. The CDR3 DNA follows: TGTGCCAGTAGGAGGCAGAACTCTGAAGCTTTCTTT.

The DNA of the CDR3 is TGTGCCATCCCGGACAGTTTAAGTCTCTATGGCTACACCTTC. This gives the protein CAIPDSLSLYGYTF. The chain joins TRBV11-2 to TRBJ1-2, with D perhaps TRBD1 (6 bases). The germline V gene encodes CDR1 SGHAT and CDR2 FQNNGV. The CDR3 is 14 amino acids. Trimming pared 10 bases from V and 4 bases from J, leaving 19 bases between. Together with reference TRBV11-2 and TRBJ1-2, the CDR3 gives the full variable domain: EAGVAQSPRYKIIEKRQSVAFWCNPISGHATLYWYQQILGQGPKLLIQFQNNGVVDDSQLPKDRFSAERLKGVDSTLKIQPAKLEDSAVYLCAIPDSLSLYGYTFGSGTRLTVV.

The CDR3 is CASREADTQYF. The DNA of the CDR3 is TGTGCCAGCAGGGAGGCGGATACGCAGTATTTT. The chain is built from TRBV7-4 and TRBJ2-3, with D perhaps TRBD2 (5 bases). Germline V gene sequence: CDR1 SGHVT, CDR2 SQSDAQ. The CDR3 spans 11 residues. The ends were cut back, 6 bases at V and 6 bases at J, with 7 bases in the middle.